The T cell receptor beta chain described here comes from a study of cytomegalovirus exposure and HLA in healthy donors. Study-level points and caveats: A later analysis found TCR association rates differed by HLA locus, highest for DRB1 and lowest for HLA-C. Many donors shared some public TCRs, even though most TCR sequences were rare.

Vbeta (60) and Jbeta (13) primers were used in the PCR. Clones were read by immunoSEQ multiplex PCR, and TCRdb kept only the in-frame ones, dropping some. The sample has some 72,000 clones; the top ten hold approximately 4.2%. In nominal health when sampled, donors likely had unrecorded immune exposures nonetheless. About this clone itself: The target antigen is unknown.

The sequenced sample consisted of PBMCs. This clonotype was obtained from a man in his thirties or forties in good health and CMV-seronegative.

For the CDR3, the DNA is TGTGCCAGCAGTTTATCCCCCGTTCTGGAGACCCAGTACTTC. Its translation is CASSLSPVLETQYF. This chain joins TRBV27 and TRBJ2-5; D uncertain. The V and J ends lost 0 bases and 5 bases respectively, with 10 bases between them. Germline V gene sequence: CDR1 MNHEY, CDR2 SMNVEV (reference sequence). The CDR3 has 14 amino acids.